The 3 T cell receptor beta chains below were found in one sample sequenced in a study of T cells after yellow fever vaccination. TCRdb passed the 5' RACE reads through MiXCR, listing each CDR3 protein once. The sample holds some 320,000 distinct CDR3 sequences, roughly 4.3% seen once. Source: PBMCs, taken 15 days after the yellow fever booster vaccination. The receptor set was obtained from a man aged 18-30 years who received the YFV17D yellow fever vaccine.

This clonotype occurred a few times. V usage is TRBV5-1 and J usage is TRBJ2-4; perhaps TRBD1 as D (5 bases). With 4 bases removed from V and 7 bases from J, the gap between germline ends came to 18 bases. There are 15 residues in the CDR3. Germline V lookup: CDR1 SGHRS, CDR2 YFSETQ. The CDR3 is CASSPETVPSNIQYF. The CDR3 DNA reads TGCGCCAGCAGCCCCGAGACAGTACCGTCGAACATTCAGTACTTC.

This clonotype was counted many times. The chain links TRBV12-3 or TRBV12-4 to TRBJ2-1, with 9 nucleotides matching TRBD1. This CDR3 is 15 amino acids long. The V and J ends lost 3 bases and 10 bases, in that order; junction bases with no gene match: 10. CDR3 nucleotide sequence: TGTGCCAGCAGTTTGTATCAGGACAGGGGAATAGAGCAGTTCTTC. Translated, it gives CASSLYQDRGIEQFF.

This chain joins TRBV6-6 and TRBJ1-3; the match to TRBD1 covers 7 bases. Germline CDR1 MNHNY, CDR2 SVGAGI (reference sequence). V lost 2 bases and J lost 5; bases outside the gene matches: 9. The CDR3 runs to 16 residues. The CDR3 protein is CASSYERGRMRNTIYF. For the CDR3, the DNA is TGTGCCAGCAGTTACGAGAGGGGGCGTATGAGAAACACCATATATTTT.